This T cell receptor (beta chain) was observed in a study of T cell repertoires and HLA-DP antigens. Here immunoSEQ multiplex PCR was the method, and the copy in TCRdb shows in-frame clones only, minus some. The data show about 73,000 clones, just under 80% seen once. As concerns this clone: Antigen: not known.

CDR3 length: 15 residues. Germline loops: CDR1 SGDLS, CDR2 YYNGEE. V lost 0 bases and J 6 bases, leaving 15 bases between the germline ends. Sequencing input: CD4+ T cells from PBMCs. The clonotype was recovered from a man aged 55 to 70 in good health and CMV-seronegative. The gene calls are TRBV9 and TRBJ2-5; weak D call: TRBD1 (5 bases). For the CDR3, the DNA is TGTGCCAGCAGCGTAGACGTGACAGCCGGTCAGACCCAGTACTTC. It codes for CASSVDVTAGQTQYF.